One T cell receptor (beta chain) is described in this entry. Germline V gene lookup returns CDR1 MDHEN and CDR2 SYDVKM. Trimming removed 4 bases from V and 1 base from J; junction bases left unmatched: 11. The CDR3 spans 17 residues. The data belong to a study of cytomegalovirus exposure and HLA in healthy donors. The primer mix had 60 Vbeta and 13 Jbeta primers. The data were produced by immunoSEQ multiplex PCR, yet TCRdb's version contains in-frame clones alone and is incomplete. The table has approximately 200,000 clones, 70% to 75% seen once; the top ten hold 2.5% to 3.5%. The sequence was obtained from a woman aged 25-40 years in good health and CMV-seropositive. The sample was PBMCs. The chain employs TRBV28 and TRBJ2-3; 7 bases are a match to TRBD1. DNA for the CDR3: TGTGCCAGCAGTTCCTACGAGGGGGCTTGGGGCACAGATACGCAGTATTTT. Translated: CASSSYEGAWGTDTQYF.